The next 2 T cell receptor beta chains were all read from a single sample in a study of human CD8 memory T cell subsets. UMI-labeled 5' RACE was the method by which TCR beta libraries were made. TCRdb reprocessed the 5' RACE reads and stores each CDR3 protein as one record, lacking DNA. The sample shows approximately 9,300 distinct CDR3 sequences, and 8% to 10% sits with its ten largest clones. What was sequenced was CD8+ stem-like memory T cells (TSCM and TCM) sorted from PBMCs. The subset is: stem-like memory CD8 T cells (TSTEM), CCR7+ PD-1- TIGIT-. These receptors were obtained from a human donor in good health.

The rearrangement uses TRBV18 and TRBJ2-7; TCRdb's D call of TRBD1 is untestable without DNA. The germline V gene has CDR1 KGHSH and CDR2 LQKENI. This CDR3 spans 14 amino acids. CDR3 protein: CASSATGTRYEQYF.

CDR3 loop: CASSIGPVHTEAFF. J is TRBJ1-1 and V is TRBV19. Looked up from germline, CDR1 is LNHDA and CDR2 is SQIVND (reference sequence). The CDR3 covers 14 residues.